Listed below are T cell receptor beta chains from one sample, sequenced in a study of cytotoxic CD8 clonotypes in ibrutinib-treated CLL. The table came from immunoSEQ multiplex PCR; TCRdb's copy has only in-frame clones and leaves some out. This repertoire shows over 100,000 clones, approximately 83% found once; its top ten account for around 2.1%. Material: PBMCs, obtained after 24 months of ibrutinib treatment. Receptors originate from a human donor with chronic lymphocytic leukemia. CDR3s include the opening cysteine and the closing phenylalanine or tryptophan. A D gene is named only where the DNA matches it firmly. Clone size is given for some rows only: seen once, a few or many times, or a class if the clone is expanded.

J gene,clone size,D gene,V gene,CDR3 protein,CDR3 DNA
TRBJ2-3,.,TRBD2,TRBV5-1,CASSDLAGGLDTQYF,TGCGCCAGCAGTGACCTAGCGGGGGGGCTGGATACGCAGTATTTT
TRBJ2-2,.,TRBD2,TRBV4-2,CASSHRTSVNTGELFF,TGTGCCAGCAGCCACCGGACTAGCGTGAACACCGGGGAGCTGTTTTTT
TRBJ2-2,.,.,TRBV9,CASSVGFGLNTGELFF,TGTGCCAGCAGCGTAGGGTTCGGTTTGAACACCGGGGAGCTGTTTTTT
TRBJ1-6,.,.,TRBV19,CASKQNAYYNSPLHF,TGTGCCAGTAAACAGAATGCATACTATAATTCACCCCTCCACTTT
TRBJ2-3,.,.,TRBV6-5,CASRGHCTDTQYF,TGTGCCAGCAGAGGGCATTGCACAGATACGCAGTATTTT
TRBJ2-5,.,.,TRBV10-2,CASSVKGVGTQYF,TGCGCCAGCAGTGTAAAAGGGGTAGGGACCCAGTACTTC
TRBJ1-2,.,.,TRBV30,CAWKGYRYGYTF,TGTGCCTGGAAAGGATATCGATACGGCTACACCTTC
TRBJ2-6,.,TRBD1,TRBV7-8,CASSARTGDGSGANVLTF,TGTGCCAGCAGCGCCAGGACAGGGGACGGCTCTGGGGCCAACGTCCTGACTTTC
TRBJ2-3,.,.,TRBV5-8,CASSLGGESADTQYF,TGTGCCAGCAGCTTGGGAGGTGAATCGGCGGATACGCAGTATTTT
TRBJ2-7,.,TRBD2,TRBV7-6,CASSSTSGRYGQYF,TGTGCCAGCAGCTCAACTAGCGGGAGGTACGGGCAGTACTTC
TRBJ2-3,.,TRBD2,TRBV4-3,CASSARLAGGSLHSTDTQYF,TGCGCCAGCAGCGCCCGACTAGCGGGGGGGTCTTTGCATAGCACAGATACGCAGTATTTT
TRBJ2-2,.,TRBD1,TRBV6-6,CASRTDRENTGELFF,TGTGCCAGCAGAACAGACAGGGAGAACACCGGGGAGCTGTTTTTT
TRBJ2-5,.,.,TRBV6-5,CASSQEYGKQETQYF,TGTGCCAGCAGTCAGGAATACGGGAAGCAAGAGACCCAGTACTTC
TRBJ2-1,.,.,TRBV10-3,CAIRQIGGLYNEQFF,TGTGCCATCCGACAGATCGGGGGGCTTTACAATGAGCAGTTCTTC
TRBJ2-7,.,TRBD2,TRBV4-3,CASSQDSGGGYEQYF,TGCGCCAGCAGCCAAGATTCTGGGGGGGGCTACGAGCAGTACTTC
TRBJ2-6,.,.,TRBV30,CAWRPGGSGANVLTF,TGTGCCTGGAGGCCCGGAGGGTCTGGGGCCAACGTCCTGACTTTC
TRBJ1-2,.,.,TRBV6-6,CASSLSDGPGWYGYTF,TGTGCCAGCAGTCTATCGGACGGGCCGGGGTGGTATGGCTACACCTTC
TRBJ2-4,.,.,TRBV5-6,CASSLRQMAAKNIQYF,TGTGCCAGCAGCTTACGACAGATGGCCGCTAAAAACATTCAGTACTTC
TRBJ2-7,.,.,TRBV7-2,CASSPGNYEQYF,TGTGCCAGTAGCCCGGGAAACTACGAGCAGTACTTC
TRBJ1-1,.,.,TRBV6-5,CASSYRRVVSTEAFF,TGTGCCAGCAGTTACCGGAGGGTAGTGAGCACTGAAGCTTTCTTT
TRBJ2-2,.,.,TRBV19,CASSSGSRGELFF,TGTGCCAGTAGTAGTGGTAGTCGAGGGGAGCTGTTTTTT
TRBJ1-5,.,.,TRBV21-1,CASSKAGTGTYSNQPQHF,TGTGCCAGCAGCAAAGCCGGGACAGGGACGTATAGCAATCAGCCCCAGCATTTT
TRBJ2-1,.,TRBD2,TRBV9,CASSVDGRGYNEQFF,TGTGCCAGCAGCGTAGACGGGAGGGGCTACAATGAGCAGTTCTTC
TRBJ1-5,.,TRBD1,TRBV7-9,CASSTDRDNQPQHF,TGTGCCAGCAGCACTGACAGGGACAATCAGCCCCAGCATTTT
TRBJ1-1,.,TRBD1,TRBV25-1,CASRGQGKGDTEAFF,TGTGCCAGCAGGGGACAGGGGAAAGGGGACACTGAAGCTTTCTTT
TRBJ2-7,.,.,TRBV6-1,CASSEPGHGTYEQYF,TGTGCCAGCAGTGAGCCGGGACACGGCACCTACGAGCAGTACTTC
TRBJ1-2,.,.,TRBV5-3,CARSLDEEGYTF,TGTGCCAGAAGCTTGGATGAAGAAGGCTACACCTTC
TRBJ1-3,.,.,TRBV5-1,CASSLRAGGSGNTIYF,TGCGCCAGCAGTTTACGGGCCGGGGGCTCTGGAAACACCATATATTTT
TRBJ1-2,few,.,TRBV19,CASSIEGRGYYGYTF,TGTGCCAGTAGTATAGAGGGCAGGGGTTACTATGGCTACACCTTC
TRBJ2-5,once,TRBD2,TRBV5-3,CARSLRWRGVQETQYF,TGTGCCAGAAGCTTGCGGTGGCGGGGGGTCCAAGAGACCCAGTACTTC
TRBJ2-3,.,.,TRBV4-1,CASSQPADTQYF,TGCGCCAGCAGCCAACCAGCTGATACGCAGTATTTT
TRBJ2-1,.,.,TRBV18,CASSPQTGPGALRRQQFF,TGTGCCAGCTCACCTCAGACTGGGCCCGGTGCCCTTCGGAGGCAGCAGTTCTTC
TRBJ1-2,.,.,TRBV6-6,CASSYLEPGGYTF,TGTGCCAGCAGTTACCTGGAGCCAGGGGGCTACACCTTC
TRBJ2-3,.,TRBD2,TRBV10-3,CAISETSGPSTDTQYF,TGTGCCATCAGTGAGACTAGCGGGCCCTCCACAGATACGCAGTATTTT
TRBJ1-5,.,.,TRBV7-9,CASSLASQNQPQHF,TGTGCCAGCAGCTTAGCTTCTCAAAATCAGCCCCAGCATTTT
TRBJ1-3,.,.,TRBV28,CASRSGNTIYF,TGTGCCAGCCGCTCTGGAAACACCATATATTTT
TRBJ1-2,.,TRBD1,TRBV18,CASSPQGQHYGYTF,TGTGCCAGCTCACCACAGGGACAGCACTATGGCTACACCTTC
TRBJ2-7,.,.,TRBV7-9,CASSLRGHEQYF,TGTGCCAGCAGCTTAAGGGGCCACGAGCAGTACTTC
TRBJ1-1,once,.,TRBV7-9,CASSLGTANTEAFF,TGTGCCAGCAGCTTAGGGACAGCGAACACTGAAGCTTTCTTT
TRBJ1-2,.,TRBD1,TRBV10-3,CAIKGQSTNYGYTF,TGTGCCATCAAGGGACAGAGTACTAACTATGGCTACACCTTC
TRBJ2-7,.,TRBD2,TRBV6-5,CASSSRTSGGAYEQYF,TGTGCCAGCAGTTCCAGGACTAGCGGGGGGGCCTACGAGCAGTACTTC
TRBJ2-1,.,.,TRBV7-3,CASSSSGGGDEQFF,TGTGCCAGCAGCTCCTCCGGGGGTGGGGATGAGCAGTTCTTC
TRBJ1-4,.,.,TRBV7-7,CASSSQPTNEKLFF,TGTGCTAGCAGCTCGCAGCCTACTAATGAAAAACTGTTTTTT
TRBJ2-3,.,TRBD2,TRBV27,CASSGLAGGSNTQYF,TGTGCCAGCAGTGGTCTAGCGGGGGGTTCAAATACGCAGTATTTT
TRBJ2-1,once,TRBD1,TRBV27,CASRGTGGNEQFF,TGTGCCAGCAGGGGGACAGGGGGCAATGAGCAGTTCTTC
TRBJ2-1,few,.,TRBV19,CASRRDSARQQFF,TGTGCCAGTAGACGGGACTCGGCCCGGCAGCAGTTCTTC
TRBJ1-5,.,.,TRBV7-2,CASSLGARGSNQPQHF,TGTGCCAGCAGCTTAGGGGCTCGGGGGAGCAATCAGCCCCAGCATTTT
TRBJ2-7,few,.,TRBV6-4,CAAKPNPSYEQYF,TGTGCCGCCAAGCCAAACCCAAGCTACGAGCAGTACTTC
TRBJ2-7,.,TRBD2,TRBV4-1,CASSRLGLAAYEQYF,TGCGCCAGCAGCCGATTGGGACTAGCGGCCTACGAGCAGTACTTC
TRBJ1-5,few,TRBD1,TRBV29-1,CSVEGQGQPQHF,TGCAGCGTTGAAGGACAGGGCCAGCCCCAGCATTTT